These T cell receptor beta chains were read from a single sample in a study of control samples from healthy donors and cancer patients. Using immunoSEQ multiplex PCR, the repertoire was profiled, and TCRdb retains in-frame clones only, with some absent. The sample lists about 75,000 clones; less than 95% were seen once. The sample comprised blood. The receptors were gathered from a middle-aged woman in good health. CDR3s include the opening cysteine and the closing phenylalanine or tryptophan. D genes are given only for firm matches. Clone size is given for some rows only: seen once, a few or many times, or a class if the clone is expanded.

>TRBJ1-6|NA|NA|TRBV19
CASSIGAGINSPLHF
TGTGCCAGTAGTATAGGCGCGGGGATCAATTCACCCCTCCACTTT
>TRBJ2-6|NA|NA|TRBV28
CASTLSGANVLTF
TGTGCCAGCACCCTGTCTGGGGCCAACGTCCTGACTTTC
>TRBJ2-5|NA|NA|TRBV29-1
CSVSGQTGKTQYF
TGCAGCGTTTCCGGACAGACCGGAAAGACCCAGTACTTC
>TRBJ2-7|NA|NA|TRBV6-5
CASSTRSVYEQYF
TGTGCCAGCAGTACCCGATCTGTCTACGAGCAGTACTTC
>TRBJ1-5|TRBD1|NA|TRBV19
CASSKGTASNQPQHF
TGTGCCAGTAGTAAAGGGACAGCCTCCAATCAGCCCCAGCATTTT
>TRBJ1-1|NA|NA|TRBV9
CASSVALNTEAFF
TGTGCCAGCAGCGTAGCCCTGAACACTGAAGCTTTCTTT
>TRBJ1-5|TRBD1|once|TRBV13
CASSIQGPHQPQHF
TGTGCCAGCAGCATACAGGGGCCGCATCAGCCCCAGCATTTT
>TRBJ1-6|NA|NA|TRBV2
CASSEAGRNSPLHF
TGTGCCAGCAGTGAGGCAGGGAGGAATTCACCCCTCCACTTT
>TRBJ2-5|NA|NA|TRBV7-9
CASSLERDQETQYF
TGTGCCAGCAGCTTAGAGAGGGACCAAGAGACCCAGTACTTC
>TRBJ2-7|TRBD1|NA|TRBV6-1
CASSLRTGTYEQYF
TGTGCCAGCAGTTTACGGACAGGTACCTACGAGCAGTACTTC
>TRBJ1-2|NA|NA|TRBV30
CAWTRQRGYGYTF
TGTGCCTGGACCCGTCAGAGGGGCTATGGCTACACCTTC